The 4 T cell receptor beta chains listed next were all sequenced from one sample in a study of blood T cell repertoires in COVID-19. Some clones are missing from TCRdb's copy, which holds only in-frame ones; the method was immunoSEQ multiplex PCR. The sample gives 46,000 or so clones, roughly 83% of which show up once; about 12% is in the top ten. The specimen sequenced was peripheral blood. Every receptor here comes from a human donor in a cohort sampled during active COVID-19.

The chain employs TRBV6-2 or TRBV6-3 and TRBJ2-7, with D possibly matching TRBD1 (6 bases). Looked up from germline, CDR1 is MNHEY and CDR2 is SVGEGT. There are 16 residues in the CDR3. Trimming removed 2 bases at V and 1 base at J, with 15 bases between. The CDR3 DNA is TGTGCCAGCAGTTACAGATTCGTTCAGGGGTCCTACGAGCAGTACTTC. Its protein product is CASSYRFVQGSYEQYF.

This sequence joins TRBV6-2 or TRBV6-3 and TRBJ2-1, with 9 positions matching TRBD1. From germline, CDR1 is MNHEY and CDR2 SVGEGT. The CDR3 totals 15 residues. The trim removed 8 bases at V and 6 bases at J, leaving 11 bases unmatched. The CDR3: CASGRAGTGFNEQFF. The CDR3 region has the DNA TGTGCCAGCGGCCGAGCAGGGACAGGGTTCAATGAGCAGTTCTTC.

This clone is a singleton in its sample. Sequence at one end of the junction differs from germline and may be a read error. The chain employs TRBV2 and TRBJ2-7; D unclear. Germline V gene lookup returns CDR1 SNHLY and CDR2 FYNNEI. The CDR3 covers 10 residues. The CDR3 region is CASRLGIPHF. The DNA for the CDR3 is TGTGCCAGCCGGCTGGGCATACCGCACTTC.

The chain carries TRBV7-2 and TRBJ1-1, with no clear D. The CDR3 has 13 amino acids. The germline CDR1 and CDR2 sequences are SGHTA and FQGNSA. Trimming took off 0 bases at V and 3 bases at J, with 5 bases between the two ends. DNA of the CDR3: TGTGCCAGCAGCTTAGCACAGTACACTGAAGCTTTCTTT. It codes for CASSLAQYTEAFF. Looking up the rest from reference TRBV7-2 and TRBJ1-1 gives the full variable domain: GAGVSQSPSNKVTEKGKDVELRCDPISGHTALYWYRQSLGQGLEFLIYFQGNSAPDKSGLPSDRFSAERTGGSVSTLTIQRTQQEDSAVYLCASSLAQYTEAFFGQGTRLTVV.